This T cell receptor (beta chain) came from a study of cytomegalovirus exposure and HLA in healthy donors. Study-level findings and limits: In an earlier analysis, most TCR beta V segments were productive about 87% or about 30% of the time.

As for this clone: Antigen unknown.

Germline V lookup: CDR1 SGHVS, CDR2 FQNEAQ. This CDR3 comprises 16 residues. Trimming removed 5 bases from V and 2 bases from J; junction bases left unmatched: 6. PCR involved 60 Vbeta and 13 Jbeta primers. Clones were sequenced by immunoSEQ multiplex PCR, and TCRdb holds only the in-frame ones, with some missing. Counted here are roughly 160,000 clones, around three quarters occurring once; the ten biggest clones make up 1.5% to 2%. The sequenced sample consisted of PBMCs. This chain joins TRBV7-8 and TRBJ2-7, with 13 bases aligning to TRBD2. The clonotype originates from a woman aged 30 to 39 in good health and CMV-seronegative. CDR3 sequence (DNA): TGTGCCAGCAGCCACGCAGGACTAGCGGGAGCCTACGAGCAGTACTTC. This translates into CASSHAGLAGAYEQYF.